A single sample gave rise to the 17 T cell receptor beta chains below, sequenced in a study of T cells in Graves' hyperthyroidism and ophthalmopathy. Researchers took RNA transcripts and amplified the TCR beta CDR3 regions from them. HTBI primers were employed in a first-round RT-PCR of the TCR CDR3. Each CDR3 protein gets one entry after TCRdb re-called the multiplex PCR reads with MiXCR. Of hundreds of thousands of distinct CDR3 sequences listed, approximately 23% are singletons. The specimen was blood. The receptor set was obtained from a woman between 65 and 79 years old with Graves' ophthalmopathy.

The rearrangement joins TRBV19 to TRBJ2-3; D is possibly TRBD2 (6 bases). Germline CDR1 is LNHDA and CDR2 is SQIVND (reference sequence). The CDR3 runs to 16 residues. Trimming shortened V by 7 bases and J by 5 bases, and 22 bases separated the two germline ends. The DNA for the CDR3 is TGTGCCAGTACCAACGAGGGACTGGGCCTGATAGATACGCAGTATTTT. This sequence encodes CASTNEGLGLIDTQYF.

This clonotype was recorded at least ten times. The chain joins TRBV20-1 to TRBJ1-1, with D possibly TRBD1 on 5 matching bases. From germline, CDR1 is DFQATT and CDR2 SNEGSKA (reference sequence). The CDR3 covers 13 residues. V was clipped by 6 bases and J by 6 bases, with 17 bases between them. This chain's CDR3 is CSARGGGVAEAFF. In DNA form, the CDR3 reads TGCAGTGCCCGGGGGGGGGGTGTGGCTGAAGCTTTCTTT.

The chain recombines TRBV3-1 with TRBJ2-5; D perhaps matches TRBD1 (6 bases). Trimming shortened V by 8 bases and J by 9 bases, and 25 bases separated the two germline ends. This CDR3 has 15 amino acids. CDR1 LGHDT and CDR2 YNNKEL come from the germline V gene (reference sequence). The CDR3 DNA reads as TGTGCCAGCTCACCCCAGGACAGCGCGACGTCGTCCCAGTACTTC. Translating gives CASSPQDSATSSQYF.

In the case of this clonotype: This likely came from a read error, as a far larger clone is one base away. The V call is TRBV12-3 or TRBV12-4, the J call TRBJ2-7; D perhaps matches TRBD1 (6 bases). This CDR3 is 13 amino acids long. In nucleotides, the CDR3 is TGTGCCGGCAGTCCGGACAGTTCCTACGAGCAGTACTTC. This gives the protein CAGSPDSSYEQYF.

This chain connects TRBV12-3 or TRBV12-4 to TRBJ2-7; weak D call: TRBD2 (5 bases). CDR3 size: 15 residues. V was cut by 8 bases and J by 0 bases, with 17 bases left in between. The CDR3 sequence: CASSPLGVVSYEQYF. The CDR3 coding sequence is TGTGCCAGCTCCCCACTCGGGGTGGTCTCCTACGAGCAGTACTTC.

V gene TRBV20-1 combines with J gene TRBJ2-7; the D call may be TRBD1 or TRBD2 (5 bases each). Germline-derived CDR1 and CDR2 are DFQATT and SNEGSKA (reference sequence). The CDR3 covers 12 residues. V was pared by 0 bases and J by 5 bases, with 8 bases between. The CDR3 reads CSARDGTDEQYF. As DNA, the CDR3 is TGCAGTGCTAGAGATGGGACCGACGAGCAGTACTTC.

This chain joins TRBV19 and TRBJ2-3, with D hard to call. The ends were cut back, 2 bases at V and 4 bases at J, with 10 bases in the middle. The CDR3 consists of 14 residues. The germline CDR1 and CDR2 sequences are LNHDA and SQIVND (reference sequence). CDR3 in amino acids: CASSIYDISDTQYF. The CDR3 region has the DNA TGTGCCAGTAGTATATACGACATATCAGATACGCAGTATTTT.

The V gene is TRBV7-3, the J gene TRBJ2-5; 12 bases map to TRBD2. This CDR3 has 15 amino acids. V lost 4 bases and J lost 3; bases outside the gene matches: 3. Germline lookup yields CDR1 SGHTA and CDR2 FQGTGA. CDR3 coding DNA: TGTGCCAGCAGCTCGGGACTAGCGGGCAAAGAGACCCAGTACTTC. This translates into CASSSGLAGKETQYF.

There are a few counts of this clonotype. This chain connects TRBV3-1 to TRBJ1-1; 7 positions agree with TRBD1. CDR3 length: 14 amino acids. Germline CDR1 is LGHDT and CDR2 is YNNKEL (reference sequence). Trimming removed 4 bases from V and 4 bases from J; junction bases left unmatched: 6. The CDR3 DNA reads as TGTGCCAGCAGCCGTCAGGGGGGGGTCACTGAAGCTTTCTTT. Translating it yields CASSRQGGVTEAFF.

This clonotype was detected only a few times. The chain is built from TRBV20-1 and TRBJ2-1, with 8 bases identical to TRBD2. Germline V gene lookup returns CDR1 DFQATT and CDR2 SNEGSKA (reference sequence). J gave up 3 bases and V 6 bases, and 19 bases lay outside the gene matches. This CDR3 is 18 amino acids long. The CDR3 reads CSAQTSAGMGMNYNEQFF. Written as DNA, the CDR3 is TGCAGTGCACAGACTAGCGCGGGGATGGGGATGAACTACAATGAGCAGTTCTTC.

This clonotype was detected many times. The chain joins TRBV6-2 or TRBV6-3 to TRBJ2-1; TRBD2 is a possible D gene (6 bases). With 10 bases removed from V and 4 bases from J, the gap between germline ends came to 14 bases. The CDR3 length is 13 residues. Germline assignment: CDR1 MNHEY and CDR2 SVGEGT. CDR3 bases: TGTGCCACCTGGGACTCACTATACAATGAGCAGTTCTTC. It specifies CATWDSLYNEQFF.

This clonotype has more than one count but fewer than ten. This chain links TRBV12-5 with TRBJ2-1, with 8 positions matching TRBD2. Germline CDR1 LGHNT, CDR2 FRNRAP. V was clipped by 4 bases and J by 0 bases; unmatched bases: 5. The CDR3 is 16 amino acids. The CDR3 region is CASGSLSGSSYNEQFF. The DNA of the CDR3 is TGTGCTAGTGGTTCATTGAGCGGGAGCTCCTACAATGAGCAGTTCTTC.

Note on this clonotype: The junction shows a germline mismatch at one end, possibly a read error. The chain carries TRBV5-5 and TRBJ1-6; D is uncertain. This CDR3 comprises 15 residues. CDR1 and CDR2 (germline): SGHKS, YYEKEE (reference sequence). The chain's CDR3 is CASSLRAGVDSLLHF. CDR3 DNA: TGTGCCAGCAGCTTGAGGGCCGGCGTCGATTCACTCCTCCACTTT.

The chain employs TRBV19 and TRBJ1-5; D is possibly TRBD1 (5 bases). The CDR3 consists of 16 residues. V gave up 10 bases and J gave up 6 bases, with 25 bases separating them. CDR1 is LNHDA and CDR2 is SQIVND in the germline V gene (reference sequence). CDR3 sequence (DNA): TGTGCCACTAAGGACCCGGGACGGCTTGATAGTCAGCCCCAGCATTTT. Translated, it gives CATKDPGRLDSQPQHF. The entire variable domain, with the rest obtained from reference TRBV19 and TRBJ1-5, is as follows: DGGITQSPKYLFRKEGQNVTLSCEQNLNHDAMYWYRQDPGQGLRLIYYSQIVNDFQKGDIAEGYSVSREKKESFPLTVTSAQKNPTAFYLCATKDPGRLDSQPQHFGDGTRLSIL.

This chain links TRBV7-8 with TRBJ2-7; TRBD1 might be the D (5 bases). The germline V gene has CDR1 SGHVS and CDR2 FQNEAQ. V lost 2 bases and J lost 11, with 19 bases in between. CDR3 length: 14 amino acids. The CDR3 nucleotides read TGTGCCAGCAGCTTAATCCCAGGAGACGAACAGGAGTACTTC. Translating gives CASSLIPGDEQEYF.

This clonotype was seen ten or more times. The J gene is TRBJ1-5, the V gene TRBV20-1, with D possibly TRBD1 on 6 matching bases. Germline lookup yields CDR1 DFQATT and CDR2 SNEGSKA (reference sequence). V was pared by 1 base and J by 5 bases, with 9 bases between. The CDR3 totals 13 residues. CDR3 region: CSARGGRDQPQHF. The CDR3 coding sequence is TGCAGTGCTAGAGGGGGGCGAGATCAGCCCCAGCATTTT.

In its sample, this clonotype was seen a few times. The chain employs TRBV6-1 and TRBJ1-2; 7 bases line up with TRBD1. The V segment lost 6 bases and the J segment 8 bases; nucleotides outside the gene matches: 15. The germline gives CDR1 MNHNS, CDR2 SASEGT. This CDR3 is built from 15 residues. DNA of the CDR3: TGTGCCAGCAGGGAACTGGAGGGGGCCTCGGGAGGCTACACCTTC. This encodes CASRELEGASGGYTF.